This T cell receptor (beta chain) originates from a study of T-cell reconstitution after alpha-beta-depleted transplantation in children (dated by TCRdb to 2016 to 2018). As for the study more broadly: Using TCR repertoire profiling, the study followed T-cell immune reconstitution in a quantitative way in children after TCRalphabeta/CD19-depleted allogeneic hematopoietic cell transplantation. The research as a whole found: The apparently early alphabetaT-cell count recovery about two months after transplant was reportedly dependent on only several hundred rapidly expanded clones derived from non-depleted graft cells. The high TCRbeta diversity at day 60 in some patients was ascribed to recipient T cells and intrathymic progenitors that had survived conditioning. Over subsequent months, a decline in hyperexpanded clone frequencies was noted, and after one year, T-cell counts and TCRbeta diversity were mostly ascribed to newly produced T cells.

In regard to this clonotype: There is no known antigen for this receptor. Base-call qualities are not available, and no considerably larger clone is one nucleotide away.

Trimming costs V 0 bases and J 7 bases, and their ends lie 15 bases apart. The germline V gene sets CDR1 to SGHVS and CDR2 to FNYEAQ. CDR3 length: 15 amino acids, cysteine to phenylalanine. The CDR3 DNA has 45 bases and is translated from base 1. The meaning of the sample's treatment or condition label: allogeneic hematopoietic cell transplantation with graft depleted of TCRalphabeta T cells and CD19 B cells. The transplant recipients were children given TCRalphabeta/CD19-depleted allogeneic hematopoietic cell grafts. Receptor libraries were prepared by PCR. TCRdb lists the instrument as Illumina HiSeq 2500. To normalize quantification of the TCRbeta repertoire, the TCR libraries were built with molecular barcoding that relied on unique molecular identifiers. In TCRdb, the public reads were trimmed at Q25 with fastp and aligned with MiXCR, with productive beta chains retained. Each entry merges the rows of one CDR3 protein and shows their most common DNA and genes. A total of about 980,000 distinct CDR3 sequences appear in this sample, roughly 31% of them only once. The top ten clonotypes cover 28% of the sample.

The starting material was PBMCs, mostly from graft donor cells, obtained 360 days after TCRalphabeta/CD19-depleted stem cell transplant. The chain uses TRBV7-6 and TRBJ1-1; the D gene is unclear. This clonotype originated in a boy less than two years old who had a stem cell transplant for SCID, so the T cells may come from the graft donor. This receptor carries the CDR3 CASSLAPWILNEAFF. The sequenced DNA is TGTGCCAGCAGCTTAGCGCCCTGGATCCTAAATGAAGCTTTCTTT.